These 24 T cell receptor beta chains were sequenced from one sample in a study of Graves' ophthalmopathy and Graves' hyperthyroidism. Researchers took RNA transcripts and amplified TCR beta CDR3 regions from them. Second-round multiplex PCR came after first-round RT-PCR with HTBI primers. TCRdb re-called the multiplex PCR reads with MiXCR, one entry per CDR3 protein. The table records 35,000 to 50,000 distinct CDR3 sequences, approximately 53% of them present only once. Sample: peripheral blood. The receptors originated from an adult woman with stable Graves' hyperthyroidism.

This clonotype was counted many times. V gene TRBV20-1 combines with J gene TRBJ2-5; TRBD1 matches at 8 bases. The CDR3 extends over 16 amino acids. Unmatched junction bases numbered 10, after V lost 3 bases and J lost 1 base. Germline V lookup: CDR1 DFQATT, CDR2 SNEGSKA (reference sequence). Written as DNA, the CDR3 is TGCAGTGCTAGCTCCCCGACAGGGGTATTCCAAGAGACCCAGTACTTC. This encodes CSASSPTGVFQETQYF.

In this sample, this clonotype turned up once. Since the CDR3 does not end with the conserved phenylalanine or tryptophan, this likely comes from a read error. V and J are TRBV7-9 and TRBJ1-1, with a tentative D call TRBD1 (6 bases). The CDR3 sequence is 14 residues long. Germline CDR1 and CDR2: SEHNR and FQNEAQ (reference sequence). With 3 bases removed from V and 11 bases from J, the gap between germline ends came to 19 bases. CDR3 sequence: CASSFDQGLIEAFL. The CDR3 DNA follows: TGTGCCAGCAGCTTTGACCAGGGGTTGATCGAGGCTTTCCTT.

In this sample, this clonotype turned up many times. The V gene is TRBV27, the J gene TRBJ1-1; no clear D. Trimming shortened V by 9 bases and J by 1 base, and 12 bases separated the two germline ends. Germline V gene data show CDR1 as MNHEY and CDR2 as SMNVEV (reference sequence). This CDR3 contains 13 residues. The CDR3 DNA is TGTGCCAGTCAAAGGCGGGAGAACACTGAAGCTTTCTTT. Amino acid sequence: CASQRRENTEAFF.

In its sample, this clonotype was seen a few times. The chain is built from TRBV29-1 and TRBJ2-2; TRBD1 might be the D (6 bases). Trimming removed 3 bases at V and 5 bases at J, with 10 bases between. CDR3 length equals 13 residues. Germline V lookup: CDR1 SQVTM, CDR2 ANQGSEA. The CDR3 DNA sequence: TGCAGCGTTGAGGCCAGGGGAACCGGGGAGCTGTTTTTT. This codes for CSVEARGTGELFF.

This clonotype has at least ten counts. This chain links TRBV14 with TRBJ2-7; TRBD2 aligns across 8 bases. The CDR3 contains 14 residues. CDR1 is SGHDN and CDR2 is FVKESK in the germline V gene. Trimming at V came to 4 bases and at J to 2 bases, leaving 4 bases not matched to a gene. The DNA for the CDR3 is TGTGCCAGCAGCCCAATAGCGGGAACCTACGAGCAGTACTTC. Its translation: CASSPIAGTYEQYF.

This clonotype was counted between two and nine times. The genes are TRBV7-9 and TRBJ2-5; 8 nucleotides match TRBD1. The CDR3 is 14 residues long. With 5 bases clipped from V and 5 bases from J, the junction kept 7 bases outside the gene matches. The germline V gene encodes CDR1 SEHNR and CDR2 FQNEAQ (reference sequence). The CDR3 protein is CASSPWTGRETQYF. DNA of the CDR3: TGTGCCAGCAGCCCGTGGACAGGGAGGGAGACCCAGTACTTC.

There are many counts of this clonotype. The rearrangement joins TRBV6-5 to TRBJ1-2, with a weak D call TRBD1 (5 bases). Germline CDR1 reads MNHEY; CDR2 reads SVGAGI. This CDR3 contains 13 residues. Trimming left V 7 bases short and J 8 bases short, with 17 bases between. The CDR3 coding sequence is TGTGCCAGCACCGCCGGGGCAGTCGGAGGCTACACCTTC. Protein: CASTAGAVGGYTF.

This clonotype is judged medium-sized. The chain couples TRBV19 to TRBJ1-1, with D unresolved. The CDR3 is made up of 16 amino acids. Germline assignment: CDR1 LNHDA and CDR2 SQIVND (reference sequence). Trimming removed 7 bases at V and 5 bases at J, with 23 bases between. The CDR3 nucleotides are TGTGCCAGTATCGACCTACAGAGCTCATATCAGACTGAAGCTTTCTTT. This encodes CASIDLQSSYQTEAFF.

This clonotype was observed many times. V is TRBV11-2 and J is TRBJ2-7; 8 bases match TRBD2. Trimming cost V 3 bases and J 1 base; bases outside gene matches: 11. CDR3 length: 17 residues. Germline lookup yields CDR1 SGHAT and CDR2 FQNNGV. The CDR3 DNA reads as TGTGCCAGCAGCTTCGGCGCGACAGCGGGAGTTTCCTACGAGCAGTACTTC. Protein: CASSFGATAGVSYEQYF.

Many counts were recorded for this clonotype. The chain combines TRBV11-2 with TRBJ1-2, with a weak D call TRBD1 (5 bases). V was cut by 5 bases and J by 2 bases, with 27 bases left in between. The CDR3 totals 19 residues. The germline V gene encodes CDR1 SGHAT and CDR2 FQNNGV. The CDR3 loop is CASSPNRKVVRSANYGYTF. The CDR3 DNA follows: TGTGCCAGCAGCCCCAACAGGAAGGTGGTGCGTAGTGCGAACTATGGCTACACCTTC.

This clonotype was counted many times. V is TRBV30 and J is TRBJ1-2; D uncertain. Germline assignment: CDR1 GTSNPN and CDR2 SVGIG (reference sequence). V lost 3 bases, J lost 2 bases, and 4 bases lay in between. This CDR3 has 11 residues. CDR3 residues: CAWSDNYGYTF. CDR3 in DNA: TGTGCCTGGAGCGACAACTATGGCTACACCTTC.

The sample holds one count of this clonotype. The J gene is TRBJ2-5, the V gene TRBV15; the match to TRBD2 covers 10 bases. With 3 bases clipped from V and 2 bases from J, the junction kept 9 bases outside the gene matches. This CDR3 has 17 amino acids. The germline V gene has CDR1 LNHNV and CDR2 YYDKDF (reference sequence). The CDR3 here is CATSSPTAGGPQETQYF. CDR3 bases: TGTGCCACCAGCAGCCCGACAGCGGGAGGGCCTCAAGAGACCCAGTACTTC.

This clonotype was detected ten times or more. The rearrangement links TRBV29-1 to TRBJ2-3, with 8 bases that match TRBD2. Per germline, CDR1 SQVTM and CDR2 ANQGSEA. This CDR3 has 12 residues. The V and J ends lost 6 bases and 3 bases, in that order; junction bases with no gene match: 2. The CDR3 region is CSVKRGTDTQYF. The CDR3 DNA reads TGCAGCGTAAAGCGGGGGACAGATACGCAGTATTTT.

J is TRBJ2-7 and V is TRBV12-3 or TRBV12-4, with 8 bases fitting TRBD2. The CDR3 runs to 12 residues. V lost 11 bases to trimming and J lost 4 bases; unmatched junction nucleotides: 7. The CDR3 region has the DNA TGTGCCGGGGGACTAGAAAGATACGAGCAGTACTTC. Residues: CAGGLERYEQYF.

This clonotype appeared many times. CDR3 bases: TGCAGTGCTCGGGACTACTTTAGCACAGATACGCAGTATTTT. It encodes CSARDYFSTDTQYF. V gene TRBV20-1 combines with J gene TRBJ2-3; 7 bases are a match to TRBD2. V dropped 5 bases and J dropped 0; count of bases not matched to a gene: 5. From germline, CDR1 is DFQATT and CDR2 SNEGSKA (reference sequence). CDR3 size: 14 residues.

The CDR3 loop reads CSADGQGSGYTF. For the CDR3, the DNA is TGCAGTGCTGACGGACAGGGAAGTGGCTACACCTTC. The chain couples TRBV20-1 to TRBJ1-2; TRBD1 matches 8 bases. The CDR3 covers 12 residues. Germline-derived CDR1 and CDR2 are DFQATT and SNEGSKA (reference sequence). V lost 5 bases and J lost 7; bases outside the gene matches: 6.

The rearrangement uses TRBV20-1 and TRBJ2-5, with TRBD1 as a possible D gene (7 bases). The length of the CDR3 is 14 residues. Germline values: CDR1 DFQATT, CDR2 SNEGSKA (reference sequence). The V and J ends lost 3 bases and 4 bases respectively, with 15 bases between them. In DNA, the CDR3 is TGCAGTGCTAGGAGGGGGCGGGGCCCAGAGACCCAGTACTTC. Amino acids: CSARRGRGPETQYF.

This clonotype was counted many times. Relative to the germline gene, one junction end is altered; a read error may explain this. The chain joins TRBV10-3 to TRBJ1-2; D might be TRBD1 (5 bases). From germline, CDR1 is ENHRY and CDR2 SYGVKD. The CDR3 is made up of 12 amino acids. This chain's CDR3 is CAISESGTAYLF. Written as DNA, the CDR3 is TGTGCCATCAGTGAGTCTGGGACGGCCTACCTCTTC.

This chain uses TRBV7-9 with TRBJ1-5, with 12 nucleotides matching TRBD1. The CDR3 spans 17 residues. The germline gives CDR1 SEHNR, CDR2 FQNEAQ (reference sequence). J lost 2 bases, V lost 5 bases, and 7 bases had no gene match. The CDR3 sequence: CASSAPGQGARNQPQHF. For the CDR3, the DNA is TGTGCCAGCAGCGCTCCGGGACAGGGGGCCCGCAATCAGCCCCAGCATTTT.

The CDR3 bases are TGTGCCTGGAGTGCCCCCGAGACTTTTAGCAATCAGCCCCAGCATTTT. Protein product: CAWSAPETFSNQPQHF. The chain couples TRBV30 to TRBJ1-5, with unresolved D. Trimming left V 1 base short and J 0 bases short, with 13 bases between. This CDR3 spans 16 amino acids. Looked up from germline, CDR1 is GTSNPN and CDR2 is SVGIG (reference sequence).

The chain joins TRBV7-3 to TRBJ1-5, with D maybe TRBD1 (5 bases). Trimming stripped 4 bases from V and 0 bases from J, with 13 bases between. Germline V CDR1 and CDR2: SGHTA, FQGTGA. This CDR3 is built from 16 residues. In DNA, the CDR3 is TGTGCCAGCAGCTCATTAGCGGGGACTAGCAATCAGCCCCAGCATTTT. Translation gives CASSSLAGTSNQPQHF.

The sample holds many counts of this clonotype. The chain joins TRBV24-1 to TRBJ2-3; 7 nucleotides align to TRBD2. The CDR3 sequence is 15 residues long. The V gene's germline CDR1 is KGHDR and CDR2 SFDVKD. V lost 5 bases, J lost 3 bases, and 7 bases stayed unmatched. CDR3 loop: CATSGVGGRTDTQYF. CDR3 DNA sequence: TGTGCCACCAGTGGGGTGGGCGGGAGAACAGATACGCAGTATTTT.

This chain uses TRBV5-4 with TRBJ2-3; 7 positions agree with TRBD2. The CDR3 has 19 amino acids. J was trimmed by 0 bases and V by 4 bases; bases with no gene match: 17. Germline-derived CDR1 and CDR2 are SGHNT and YYREEE (reference sequence). The CDR3 DNA reads as TGTGCCAGCAGCACCCCCGGGGCGGGGGATTGGATTAGCACAGATACGCAGTATTTT. It encodes CASSTPGAGDWISTDTQYF.

The chain combines TRBV7-2 with TRBJ2-7, with D unresolved. Germline loops: CDR1 SGHTA, CDR2 FQGNSA. The V end lost 0 bases, the J end lost 2 bases, and 5 bases lay between the germline ends. This CDR3 contains 13 residues. The chain's CDR3 is CASSLACTYEQYF. CDR3 DNA sequence: TGTGCCAGCAGCTTAGCTTGTACCTACGAGCAGTACTTC.